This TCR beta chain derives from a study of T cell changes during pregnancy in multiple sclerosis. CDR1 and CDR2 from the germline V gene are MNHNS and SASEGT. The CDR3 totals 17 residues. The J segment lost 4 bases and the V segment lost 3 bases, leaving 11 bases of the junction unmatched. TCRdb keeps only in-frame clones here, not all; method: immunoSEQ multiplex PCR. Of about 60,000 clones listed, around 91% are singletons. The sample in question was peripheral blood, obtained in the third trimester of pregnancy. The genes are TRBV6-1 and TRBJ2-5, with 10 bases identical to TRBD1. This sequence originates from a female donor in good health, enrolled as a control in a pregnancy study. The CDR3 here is CASSDDRGRSRRETQYF. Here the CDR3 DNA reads TGTGCCAGCAGTGACGACAGGGGGCGATCTAGGCGAGAGACCCAGTACTTC.